The rows below give T cell receptor beta chains drawn from one sample of a study of CD8+CD57+ T cells in acquired aplastic anemia. MiXCR was run by TCRdb on the reads, yielding one entry per CDR3 protein. The sample holds hundreds of thousands of distinct CDR3 sequences, roughly 50% seen once. The sequenced sample was sorted CD4+, CD8+, or CD8+CD57+ T cells (not recorded which) from PBMCs. All receptors come from a human donor with severe aplastic anemia or a healthy control (not recorded which). The CDR3 runs from the conserved cysteine through the conserved F or W. Fields, in order: CDR3 DNA, CDR3 protein, V gene, J gene, clone size, D gene, CDR3 length. A D gene is named only where the DNA matches it firmly. Not every row has a clone size; where given, it reads once, few, many or a size class.

cdr3_nt: TGTGCCAGCAGTGAGTGGCAGAACGTTAACACCGGGGAGCTGTTTTTT; cdr3_aa: CASSEWQNVNTGELFF; v_call: TRBV7-3; j_call: TRBJ2-2; clone_size: .; d_call: .; cdr3_length: 16
cdr3_nt: TGTGCCAGCAGCTTAAGGGGCTTGGCGGGAGATAATGAGCAGTTCTTC; cdr3_aa: CASSLRGLAGDNEQFF; v_call: TRBV7-3; j_call: TRBJ2-1; clone_size: .; d_call: TRBD2; cdr3_length: 16
cdr3_nt: TGTGCCAGCAGGGTACAGGGGGGATCCCAAGAGACCCAGTACTTC; cdr3_aa: CASRVQGGSQETQYF; v_call: TRBV2; j_call: TRBJ2-5; clone_size: .; d_call: TRBD1; cdr3_length: 15
cdr3_nt: TGTGCCAGCAGCACCCCAGGGGGCTCCGGGGAGCTGTTTTTT; cdr3_aa: CASSTPGGSGELFF; v_call: TRBV5-4; j_call: TRBJ2-2; clone_size: many; d_call: TRBD1; cdr3_length: 14
cdr3_nt: TGTGCCAGTACCCCCTTGGGGACAGGGGTATCGCTTGGCTACACCTTC; cdr3_aa: CASTPLGTGVSLGYTF; v_call: TRBV19; j_call: TRBJ1-2; clone_size: .; d_call: TRBD1; cdr3_length: 16
cdr3_nt: TGTGCCAGCAGCAACGGACTAGCGGGAGTTCTTAACGAGCAGTACTTC; cdr3_aa: CASSNGLAGVLNEQYF; v_call: TRBV7-8; j_call: TRBJ2-7; clone_size: once; d_call: TRBD2; cdr3_length: 16
cdr3_nt: TGTGTCAGCCCCTTAGGGACAGGTTGGGATTCACCCCTCCACTTT; cdr3_aa: CVSPLGTGWDSPLHF; v_call: TRBV2; j_call: TRBJ1-6; clone_size: .; d_call: TRBD1; cdr3_length: 15
cdr3_nt: TGTGCCAGCAGCCAAGTAAGGGGGGGCGGAAACACCATATATTTT; cdr3_aa: CASSQVRGGGNTIYF; v_call: TRBV3-2; j_call: TRBJ1-3; clone_size: few; d_call: .; cdr3_length: 15
cdr3_nt: TGTGCCAGCATAACGACAGGACAGGGAACCTACGAGCAGTACTTC; cdr3_aa: CASITTGQGTYEQYF; v_call: TRBV25-1; j_call: TRBJ2-7; clone_size: many; d_call: TRBD1; cdr3_length: 15
cdr3_nt: TGTGCCAGTAGTATGGCCAGGAGCTCCTACGAGCAGTACTTC; cdr3_aa: CASSMARSSYEQYF; v_call: TRBV19; j_call: TRBJ2-7; clone_size: .; d_call: .; cdr3_length: 14
cdr3_nt: TGTGCCACCAGTGATGCCGGGACAGGGACAAATCAGCCCCAGCATTTT; cdr3_aa: CATSDAGTGTNQPQHF; v_call: TRBV24-1; j_call: TRBJ1-5; clone_size: .; d_call: TRBD1; cdr3_length: 16
cdr3_nt: TGCGCCAGCGTCTCAGGGACAGGGTCCGGGGAGCTGTTTTTT; cdr3_aa: CASVSGTGSGELFF; v_call: TRBV5-1; j_call: TRBJ2-2; clone_size: .; d_call: TRBD1; cdr3_length: 14
cdr3_nt: TGTGCCAGCATGGAGGGGTCGTGGGTCCCATCCTACGAGCAGTACTTC; cdr3_aa: CASMEGSWVPSYEQYF; v_call: TRBV7-9; j_call: TRBJ2-7; clone_size: .; d_call: .; cdr3_length: 16
cdr3_nt: TGTGCCAGCAGCTCGACAGGGGGCAGCTACGAGCAGTACTTC; cdr3_aa: CASSSTGGSYEQYF; v_call: TRBV7-8; j_call: TRBJ2-7; clone_size: .; d_call: TRBD1; cdr3_length: 14
cdr3_nt: TGTGCCAGCAGTTATCTCCGGGACTCCCAAGAGACCCAGTACTTC; cdr3_aa: CASSYLRDSQETQYF; v_call: TRBV6-6; j_call: TRBJ2-5; clone_size: .; d_call: .; cdr3_length: 15
cdr3_nt: TGTGCCAGCAGCTTAGGTCGCGGGCAGGGCAATTCACCCCTCCACTTT; cdr3_aa: CASSLGRGQGNSPLHF; v_call: TRBV11-2; j_call: TRBJ1-6; clone_size: many; d_call: .; cdr3_length: 16
cdr3_nt: TGTGCCAGCAGCTTAGGTGACTACCACAATGAGCAGTTCTTC; cdr3_aa: CASSLGDYHNEQFF; v_call: TRBV7-9; j_call: TRBJ2-1; clone_size: .; d_call: .; cdr3_length: 14
cdr3_nt: TGTGCCAGCAGTCGGCCATATAATTCACCCCTCCACTTT; cdr3_aa: CASSRPYNSPLHF; v_call: TRBV2; j_call: TRBJ1-6; clone_size: once; d_call: .; cdr3_length: 13
cdr3_nt: TGTGCCAGCAGCCTACAGGACACCAGTCTCTGGAACACCATATATTTT; cdr3_aa: CASSLQDTSLWNTIYF; v_call: TRBV5-6; j_call: TRBJ1-3; clone_size: .; d_call: .; cdr3_length: 16
cdr3_nt: TGTGCCAGCAAGTTAACCGGGACACAGGAGACCTACGAGCAGTACTTC; cdr3_aa: CASKLTGTQETYEQYF; v_call: TRBV2; j_call: TRBJ2-7; clone_size: .; d_call: .; cdr3_length: 16
cdr3_nt: TGTGCCAGCAGCCAAGGACTAGCGGGGGGGCCCGACAATGAGCAGTTCTTC; cdr3_aa: CASSQGLAGGPDNEQFF; v_call: TRBV7-3; j_call: TRBJ2-1; clone_size: once; d_call: TRBD2; cdr3_length: 17
cdr3_nt: TGTGCCAAGAAAACCAGGGACTCCTACGAGCAGTACTTC; cdr3_aa: CAKKTRDSYEQYF; v_call: TRBV6-5; j_call: TRBJ2-7; clone_size: many; d_call: .; cdr3_length: 13
cdr3_nt: TGCAGTGCTAGGGGTTCCGGGGAGCTGTTTTTT; cdr3_aa: CSARGSGELFF; v_call: TRBV20-1; j_call: TRBJ2-2; clone_size: .; d_call: .; cdr3_length: 11
cdr3_nt: TGTGCCAGCAGTGAAGTCCTAGATCTGCGACGGGACAATGAGCAGTTCTTC; cdr3_aa: CASSEVLDLRRDNEQFF; v_call: TRBV2; j_call: TRBJ2-1; clone_size: many; d_call: .; cdr3_length: 17